Listed below are T cell receptor beta chains from one sample, sequenced in a study of T cells in localized non-small cell lung cancer. Method: immunoSEQ multiplex PCR; TCRdb's copy keeps in-frame clones and lacks some. Found here are under 55,000 clones, around three quarters of them singletons; the top ten hold roughly 4.9%. Specimen: PBMCs, collected before any cancer treatment. All receptors derive from a woman aged 40-69 years with stage II lung adenocarcinoma. Both conserved end residues are part of each CDR3.

TRBV12-5,TRBJ2-1,CASGLDDEQFF
TRBV28,TRBJ1-1,CASSARSEAFF
TRBV7-6,TRBJ2-1,CASSLGSDWGNEQFF
TRBV4-1,TRBJ1-1,CASSQDPGLGAFF
TRBV12-5,TRBJ1-6,CASGLGQSSNSPLHF
TRBV7-2,TRBJ1-1,CASSKGRERTEAFF
TRBV19,TRBJ1-5,CASTLIQGNQPQHF
TRBV7-9,TRBJ2-2,CASRKGDGYTGELFF
TRBV30,TRBJ1-2,CAWNVGGNGYTF
TRBV18,TRBJ1-5,CASSSTLQGASSNQPQHF
TRBV28,TRBJ2-7,CASSPWASLNEQYF
TRBV6-6,TRBJ1-2,CASSSQGRGGYGYTF
TRBV5-1,TRBJ2-1,CASKEGVGDEQFF
TRBV6-6,TRBJ1-3,CASSPQGQAGNTIYF
TRBV7-3,TRBJ1-1,CASSLTLDTEAFF
TRBV7-9,TRBJ2-7,CASSSVTSPSSYEQYF
TRBV6-6,TRBJ1-5,CAISGQGAQPQHF
TRBV6-6,TRBJ1-5,CASSGVAHQPQHF
TRBV18,TRBJ2-6,CASSPDVGANVLTF
TRBV30,TRBJ2-7,CAWSPQGFEQYF
TRBV6-6,TRBJ1-3,CASSSTGTSGNTIYF
TRBV4-3,TRBJ2-3,CASSLGGGGTDTQYF
TRBV9,TRBJ1-5,CASSVEGGNQPQHF
TRBV7-9,TRBJ1-1,CASSLTWVNTEAFF
TRBV7-9,TRBJ1-6,CASSSGQGVSPLHF
TRBV5-1,TRBJ2-1,CASASDGTGVEQFF
TRBV21-1,TRBJ2-2,CASSKRGQGMTGELFF
TRBV6-6,TRBJ2-7,CASREGAYEQYF
TRBV2,TRBJ1-1,CASSDLNTEAFF
TRBV30,TRBJ1-5,CAWRRDSNQPQHF
TRBV13,TRBJ1-2,CASPGLPNYGYTF
TRBV6-5,TRBJ2-7,CASSLPRGPYEQYF
TRBV7-2,TRBJ2-5,CASSSGLAGGRETQYF
TRBV11-2,TRBJ1-1,CASSWGQWDTEAFF
TRBV6-5,TRBJ1-1,CASSYFGQNTEAFF
TRBV2,TRBJ1-4,CATDRVTNEKLFF
TRBV2,TRBJ2-1,CASSENEQFF
TRBV6-6,TRBJ1-2,CASSPGQGIMGYTF
TRBV28,TRBJ1-6,CATLQGSSYNSPLHF
TRBV4-1,TRBJ1-2,CASSQEFRQGIGYTF
TRBV7-9,TRBJ1-2,CASSNRQDGYTF
TRBV2,TRBJ1-4,CASSQAGGTNEKLFF
TRBV5-4,TRBJ2-2,CASSFRAGGRTGELFF
TRBV5-1,TRBJ1-2,CASSLNTGTDGYTF
TRBV5-6,TRBJ2-7,CASSPGWGRYEQYF
TRBV18,TRBJ1-3,CASSPNTAGNTIYF
TRBV7-9,TRBJ1-5,CASSAPGGSNQPQHF
TRBV5-5,TRBJ1-3,CASSLAGNTIYF
TRBV20-1,TRBJ2-3,CSAHSGGRQYF
TRBV19,TRBJ1-5,CASSGVTGDLYQPQHF
TRBV15,TRBJ2-1,CATSRDKDGAYNEQFF
TRBV9,TRBJ1-1,CASSVAWGVNTEAFF
TRBV1,TRBJ2-3,CTSSQTSGECSTDTQYF
TRBV7-9,TRBJ1-2,CASSQSTGLSGYTF